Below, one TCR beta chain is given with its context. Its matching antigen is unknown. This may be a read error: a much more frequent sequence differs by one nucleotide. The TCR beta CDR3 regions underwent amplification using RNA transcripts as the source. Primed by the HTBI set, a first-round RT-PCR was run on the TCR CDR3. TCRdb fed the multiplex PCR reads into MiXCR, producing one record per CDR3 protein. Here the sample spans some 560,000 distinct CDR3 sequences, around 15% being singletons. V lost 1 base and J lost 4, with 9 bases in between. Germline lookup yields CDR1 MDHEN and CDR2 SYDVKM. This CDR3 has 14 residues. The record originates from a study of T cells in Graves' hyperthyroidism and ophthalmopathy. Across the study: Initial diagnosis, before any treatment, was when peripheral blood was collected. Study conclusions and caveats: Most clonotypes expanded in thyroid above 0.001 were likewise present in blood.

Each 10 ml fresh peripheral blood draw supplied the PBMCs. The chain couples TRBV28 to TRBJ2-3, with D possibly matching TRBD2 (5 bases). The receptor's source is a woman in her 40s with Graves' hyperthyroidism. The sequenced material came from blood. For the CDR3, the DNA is TGTGCCAGCAGTTTATCCCTTAGCGCAGATACGCAGTATTTT. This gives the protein CASSLSLSADTQYF.